This TCR beta chain came from a study of OX40 agonist ivuxolimab in advanced cancers. The germline V gene encodes CDR1 SEHNR and CDR2 FQNEAQ (reference sequence). CDR3 length equals 17 residues. Trimming removed 3 bases from V and 0 bases from J, with 12 bases in between. Produced via immunoSEQ multiplex PCR; TCRdb's table is partial and in-frame only. The sample records approximately 100,000 clones, roughly 90% being singletons. The sequence came from an adult with an advanced solid tumor such as melanoma, head and neck, liver or kidney cancer. The sequencing used CD4+ or CD8+ T cells sorted from blood, collected in a trial of the OX40 agonist ivuxolimab. V gene TRBV7-9 combines with J gene TRBJ2-6; D possibly corresponds to TRBD1 (7 bases). This CDR3 is CASSLRDSISGANVLTF. The CDR3 DNA is TGTGCCAGCAGCTTGCGGGACAGTATCTCTGGGGCCAACGTCCTGACTTTC.